Here is one T cell receptor (beta chain) with its context. Its antigen has not been determined. Qualities for individual bases were not recorded, and no much larger clone is one base off. The record originates from a study of blood T cell repertoires in COVID-19 (dated by TCRdb to the early 2020s). Looking at the study overall: Collaborator samples came from the United States, Italy and Spain and covered acute and convalescent phases of COVID-19. The material from the prospective study consisted of cDNA or gDNA derived from T cells, B-cell-depleted T cells, or PBMCs. The dataset comprised deeply sampled blood TCRbeta repertoires from subjects exposed to, actively infected with, or recovered from COVID-19. A freely available public database, intended as a resource for researchers studying the immune response to SARS-CoV-2, is where the repertoires were released. The samples were drawn from two sources: the first 160 participants of the ongoing ImmuneRACE study, and about 1,300 subjects contributed by 6 global collaborators. A de-identified subject ID, COVID-19 status, age in years and sex were almost always included in the sample metadata. Where available, HLA class I and class II types were taken from metadata supplied by the sample provider and were not determined by assay-based typing. What the authors observed across the whole study: The quantity of clinical and demographic metadata differed by source and by participant and was supplied without curation.

TCRbeta CDR3 regions were amplified from genomic DNA using the immunoSEQ Assay, a bias-controlled multiplex PCR. Per the authors' processing: The number of nucleated cells in each sample was estimated from the amplification of reference gene primers within the assay. To quantify the absolute abundance of each unique TCRbeta CDR3 rearrangement, sequence reads were collapsed and filtered. For each sample, productive Simpson clonality was calculated by taking the square root of Simpson's diversity index across productive rearrangements. Held by TCRdb, this immuneACCESS table contains in-frame sequences only and omits some clones. Under half of the omission traces to an unresolved V gene where checked; the cause of the rest is unknown. V and J calls and clone size are those listed in that table; D and trimming were worked out from the DNA. This sample gives about half a million clones in total; approximately 90% of them show up just once. Approximately 8% of the sample comes from the top ten.

Taken from cysteine to phenylalanine, the CDR3 has 14 residues. Solely the CDR3 DNA is kept, with 42 bases framed from the first base. V gives up 0 bases and J gives up 3 bases, and the segment between their germline ends measures 10 bases. The germline V gene sets CDR1 to SGHRS and CDR2 to YFSETQ. Participants in the prospective study were enrolled through a virtual design, were aged about 18 to 100 years, and lived in 20 to 30 United States geographic areas. To assign participants to cohorts, the prospective study relied on clinical history that participants themselves reported in a screening survey and a study questionnaire. ImmuneRACE Cohort 3 recovered participants were defined by two consecutive negative NP/OP PCR tests, healthcare professional clearance, or symptom resolution. In the prospective study, whole blood, serum and a nasopharyngeal or oropharyngeal swab were collected from each participant by mobile phlebotomists. Prospective study participants could optionally give additional blood draws and questionnaires over a 2-month period. Before DNA extraction, blood samples from the prospective study were shipped at room temperature or frozen.

The rearranged segments are TRBV5-1 and TRBJ2-7; possibly the D gene is TRBD2, per 5 matching bases. This receptor was taken from a woman aged 55-69 years who had recovered from COVID-19. The sequenced sample was PBMCs or T cells enriched from blood (not recorded which). The DNA sequence is TGCGCCAGCAGCTTGGAGGTTAGCGTCTACGAGCAGTACTTC. Translated, this gives CASSLEVSVYEQYF.